This T cell receptor beta chain was documented in a study of T cell responses to AZD1222 COVID-19 vaccine. V gave up 11 bases and J gave up 4 bases, with 15 bases separating them. CDR1 and CDR2 from the germline V gene are LNHDA and SQIVND (reference sequence). CDR3 length: 14 amino acids. Data came from immunoSEQ multiplex PCR; TCRdb stores just in-frame clones and leaves some out. The repertoire consists of about 52,000 clones, with 80% to 90% occurring once and the leading ten covering roughly 3%. Sequencing used peripheral blood, obtained 28 days after the second AZD1222 dose. The sequence derives from an adult who received the AZD1222 COVID-19 vaccine. The chain combines TRBV19 with TRBJ1-6; tentatively, D is TRBD1 (6 bases). The CDR3 here is CASKGGGYNSPLHF. In DNA, the CDR3 is TGTGCCTCCAAAGGGGGGGGGTATAATTCACCCCTCCACTTT.